This T cell receptor beta chain was identified during a study of T cells in Graves' hyperthyroidism and ophthalmopathy. The source material, RNA transcripts, was used to amplify TCR beta CDR3 regions. A set of HTBI primers served as the primers for a first-round RT-PCR of the TCR CDR3. TCRdb recomputed calls from the multiplex PCR reads with MiXCR, one row per CDR3 protein. The sample contains over 150,000 distinct CDR3 sequences, about a sixth of which appear only once. Trimming took 5 bases from V and 4 from J, leaving 14 bases between them. This CDR3 region has 15 residues. Germline assignment: CDR1 SGHAT and CDR2 FQNNGV.

The specimen was blood. This sequence originates from a woman aged 45-65 years with Graves' hyperthyroidism. The chain joins TRBV11-2 to TRBJ2-2; weak D call: TRBD2 (6 bases). CDR3 in amino acids: CASSINQAGTGELFF. For the CDR3, the DNA is TGTGCCAGCAGCATAAACCAAGCGGGCACCGGGGAGCTGTTTTTT.